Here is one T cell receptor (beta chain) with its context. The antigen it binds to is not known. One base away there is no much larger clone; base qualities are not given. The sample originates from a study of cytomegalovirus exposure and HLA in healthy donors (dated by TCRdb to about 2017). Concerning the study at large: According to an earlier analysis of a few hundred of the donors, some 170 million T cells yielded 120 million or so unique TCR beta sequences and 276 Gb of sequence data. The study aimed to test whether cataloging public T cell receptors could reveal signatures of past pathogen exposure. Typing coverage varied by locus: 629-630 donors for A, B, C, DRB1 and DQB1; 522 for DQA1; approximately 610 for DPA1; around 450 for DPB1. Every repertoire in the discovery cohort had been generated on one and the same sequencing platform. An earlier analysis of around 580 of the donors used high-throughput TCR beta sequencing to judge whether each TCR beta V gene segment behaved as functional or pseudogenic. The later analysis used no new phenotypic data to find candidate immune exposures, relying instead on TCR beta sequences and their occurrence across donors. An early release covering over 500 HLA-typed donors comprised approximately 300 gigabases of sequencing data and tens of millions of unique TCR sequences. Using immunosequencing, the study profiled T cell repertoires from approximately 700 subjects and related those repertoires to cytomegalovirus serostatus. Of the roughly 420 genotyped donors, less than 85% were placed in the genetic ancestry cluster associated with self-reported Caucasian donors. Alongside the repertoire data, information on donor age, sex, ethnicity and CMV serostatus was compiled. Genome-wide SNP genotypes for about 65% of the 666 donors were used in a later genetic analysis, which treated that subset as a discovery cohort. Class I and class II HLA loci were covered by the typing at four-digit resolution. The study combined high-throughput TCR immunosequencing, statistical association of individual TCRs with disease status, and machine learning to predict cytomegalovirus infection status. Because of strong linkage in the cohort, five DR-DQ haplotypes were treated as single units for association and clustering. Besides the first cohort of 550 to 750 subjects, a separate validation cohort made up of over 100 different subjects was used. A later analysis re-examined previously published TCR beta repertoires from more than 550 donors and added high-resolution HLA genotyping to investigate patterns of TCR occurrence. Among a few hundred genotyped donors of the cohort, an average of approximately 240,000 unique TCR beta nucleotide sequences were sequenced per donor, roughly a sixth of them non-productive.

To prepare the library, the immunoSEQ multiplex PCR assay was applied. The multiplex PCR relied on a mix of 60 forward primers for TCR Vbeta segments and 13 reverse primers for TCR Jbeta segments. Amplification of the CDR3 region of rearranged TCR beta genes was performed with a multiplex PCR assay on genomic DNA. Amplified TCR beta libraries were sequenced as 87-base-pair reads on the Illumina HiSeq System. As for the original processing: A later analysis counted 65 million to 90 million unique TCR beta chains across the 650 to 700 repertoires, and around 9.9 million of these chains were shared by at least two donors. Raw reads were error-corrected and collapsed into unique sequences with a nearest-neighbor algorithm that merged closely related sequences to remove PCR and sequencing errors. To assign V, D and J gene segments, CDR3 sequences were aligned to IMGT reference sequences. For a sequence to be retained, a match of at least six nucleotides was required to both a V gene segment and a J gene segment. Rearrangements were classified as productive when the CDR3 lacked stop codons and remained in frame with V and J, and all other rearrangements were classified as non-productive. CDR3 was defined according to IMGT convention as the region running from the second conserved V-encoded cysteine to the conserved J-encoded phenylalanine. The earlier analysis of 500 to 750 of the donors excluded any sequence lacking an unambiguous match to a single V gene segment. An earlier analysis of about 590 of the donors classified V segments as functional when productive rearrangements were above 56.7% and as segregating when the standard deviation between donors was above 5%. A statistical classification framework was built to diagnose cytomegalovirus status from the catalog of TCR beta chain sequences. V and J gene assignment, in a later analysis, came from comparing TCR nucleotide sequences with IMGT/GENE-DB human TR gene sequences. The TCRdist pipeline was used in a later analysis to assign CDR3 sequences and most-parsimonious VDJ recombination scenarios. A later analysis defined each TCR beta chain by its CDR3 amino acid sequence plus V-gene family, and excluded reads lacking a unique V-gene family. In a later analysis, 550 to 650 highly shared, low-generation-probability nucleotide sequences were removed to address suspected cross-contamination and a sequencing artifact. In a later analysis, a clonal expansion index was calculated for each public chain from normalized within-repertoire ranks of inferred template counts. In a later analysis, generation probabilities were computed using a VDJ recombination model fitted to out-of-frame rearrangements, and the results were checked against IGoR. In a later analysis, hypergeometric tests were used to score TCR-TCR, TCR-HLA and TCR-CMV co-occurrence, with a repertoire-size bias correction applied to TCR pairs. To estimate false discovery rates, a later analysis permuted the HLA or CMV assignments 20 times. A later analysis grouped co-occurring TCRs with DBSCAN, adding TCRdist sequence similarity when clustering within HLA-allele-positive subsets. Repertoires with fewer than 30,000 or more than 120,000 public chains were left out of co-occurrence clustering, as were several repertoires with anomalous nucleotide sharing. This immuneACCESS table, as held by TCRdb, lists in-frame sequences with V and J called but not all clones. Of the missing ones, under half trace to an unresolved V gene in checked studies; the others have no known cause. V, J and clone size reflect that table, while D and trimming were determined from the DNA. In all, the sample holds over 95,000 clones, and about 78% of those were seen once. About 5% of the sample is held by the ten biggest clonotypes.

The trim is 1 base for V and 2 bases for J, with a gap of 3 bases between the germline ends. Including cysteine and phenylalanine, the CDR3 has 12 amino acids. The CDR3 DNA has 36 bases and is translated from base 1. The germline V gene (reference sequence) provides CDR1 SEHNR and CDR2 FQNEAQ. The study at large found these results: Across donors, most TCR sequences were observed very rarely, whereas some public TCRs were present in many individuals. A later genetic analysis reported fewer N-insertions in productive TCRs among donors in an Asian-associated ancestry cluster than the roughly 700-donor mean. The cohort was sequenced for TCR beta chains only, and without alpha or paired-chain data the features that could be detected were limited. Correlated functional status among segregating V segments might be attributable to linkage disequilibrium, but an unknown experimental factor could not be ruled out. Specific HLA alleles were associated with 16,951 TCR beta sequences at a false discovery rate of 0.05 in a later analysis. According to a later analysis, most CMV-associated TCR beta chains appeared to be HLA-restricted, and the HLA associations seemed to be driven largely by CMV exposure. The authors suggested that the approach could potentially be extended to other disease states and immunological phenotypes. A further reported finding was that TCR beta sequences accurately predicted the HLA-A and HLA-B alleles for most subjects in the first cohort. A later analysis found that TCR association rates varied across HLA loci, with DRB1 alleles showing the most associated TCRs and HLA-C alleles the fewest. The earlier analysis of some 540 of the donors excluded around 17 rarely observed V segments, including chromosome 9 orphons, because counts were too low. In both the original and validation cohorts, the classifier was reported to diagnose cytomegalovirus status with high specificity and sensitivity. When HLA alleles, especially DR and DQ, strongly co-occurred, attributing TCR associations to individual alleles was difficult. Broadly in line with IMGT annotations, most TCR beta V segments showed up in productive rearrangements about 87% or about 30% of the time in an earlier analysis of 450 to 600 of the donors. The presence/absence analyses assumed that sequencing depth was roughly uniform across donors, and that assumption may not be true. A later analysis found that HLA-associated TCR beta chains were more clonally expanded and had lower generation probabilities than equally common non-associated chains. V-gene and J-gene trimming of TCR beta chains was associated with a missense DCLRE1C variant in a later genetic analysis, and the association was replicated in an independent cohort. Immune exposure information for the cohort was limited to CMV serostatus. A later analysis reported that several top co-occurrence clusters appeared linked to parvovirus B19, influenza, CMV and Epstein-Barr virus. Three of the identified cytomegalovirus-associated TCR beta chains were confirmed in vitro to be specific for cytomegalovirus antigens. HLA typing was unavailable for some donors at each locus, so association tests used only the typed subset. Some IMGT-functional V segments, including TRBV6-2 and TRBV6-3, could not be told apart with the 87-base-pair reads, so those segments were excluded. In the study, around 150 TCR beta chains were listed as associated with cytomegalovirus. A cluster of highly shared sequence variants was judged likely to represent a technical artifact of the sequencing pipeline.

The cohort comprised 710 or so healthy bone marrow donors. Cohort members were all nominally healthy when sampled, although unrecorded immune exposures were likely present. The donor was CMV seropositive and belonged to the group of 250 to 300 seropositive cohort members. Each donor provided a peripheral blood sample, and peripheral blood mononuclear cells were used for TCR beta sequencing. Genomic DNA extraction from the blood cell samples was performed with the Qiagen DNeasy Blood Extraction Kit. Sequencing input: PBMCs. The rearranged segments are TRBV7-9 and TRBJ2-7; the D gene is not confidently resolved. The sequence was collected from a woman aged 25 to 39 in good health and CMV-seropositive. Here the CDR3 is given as CASSLGAYEQYF. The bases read TGTGCCAGCAGCTTAGGAGCCTACGAGCAGTACTTC.